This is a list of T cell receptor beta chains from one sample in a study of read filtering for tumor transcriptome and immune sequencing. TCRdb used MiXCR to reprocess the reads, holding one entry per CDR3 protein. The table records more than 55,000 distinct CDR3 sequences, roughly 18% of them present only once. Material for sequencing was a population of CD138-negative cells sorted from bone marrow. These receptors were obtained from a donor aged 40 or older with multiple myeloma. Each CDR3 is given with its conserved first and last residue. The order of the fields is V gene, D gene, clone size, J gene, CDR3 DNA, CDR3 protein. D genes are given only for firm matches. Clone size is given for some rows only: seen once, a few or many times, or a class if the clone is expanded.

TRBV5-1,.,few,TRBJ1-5,TGCGCCAGCACCCCCCAGGGTCTCAGCAATCAGCCCCAGCATTTT,CASTPQGLSNQPQHF
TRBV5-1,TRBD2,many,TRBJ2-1,TGCGCCAGCAGCCACGGGACTAGCGGGGAGGGATTCATCTACAATGAGCAGTTCTTC,CASSHGTSGEGFIYNEQFF
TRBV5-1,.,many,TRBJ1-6,TGCGCCAGCAGCTTGCGGGGGGGAGATTCACCCCTCCACTTT,CASSLRGGDSPLHF
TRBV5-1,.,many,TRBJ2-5,TGCGCCAGCAGCGTGGGGACGGAGACCCAGTACTTC,CASSVGTETQYF
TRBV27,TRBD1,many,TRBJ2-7,TGTGCCAGCAGTTTATCCCCCCAGGGGGCGCGATACGAGCAGTACTTC,CASSLSPQGARYEQYF
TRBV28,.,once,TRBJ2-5,TGTGCCAGCAGACTCCCTCTAGCCGGGGAGACCCAGTACTTC,CASRLPLAGETQYF
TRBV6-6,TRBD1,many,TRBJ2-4,TGTGCCAGCACCCCGGGACAGGGGGCTGCCAACATTCAGTACTTC,CASTPGQGAANIQYF
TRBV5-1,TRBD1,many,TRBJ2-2,TGCGCCAGCAGGACAGGGACGACCGGGGAGCTGTTTTTT,CASRTGTTGELFF
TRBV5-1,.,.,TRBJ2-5,TGCGCCAGCAGCGTGGGCGGCAGCAAAGAGACCCAGTACTTC,CASSVGGSKETQYF
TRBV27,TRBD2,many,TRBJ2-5,TGTGCCAGCAGTAGAAAAGCGGGAGAGGAGACCCAGTACTTC,CASSRKAGEETQYF
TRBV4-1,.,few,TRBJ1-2,TGCGCCAGCAGCCCTTCCCTCGGGGCCTGGGATGGCTACACCTTC,CASSPSLGAWDGYTF
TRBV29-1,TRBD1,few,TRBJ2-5,TGCAGCGTTGATGGACAGGGGGTGACCCAGTACTTC,CSVDGQGVTQYF
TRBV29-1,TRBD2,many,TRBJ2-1,TGCAGCACTGGGGAAGCGGGGGGCAATGAGCAGTTCTTC,CSTGEAGGNEQFF
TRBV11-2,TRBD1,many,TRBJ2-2,TGTGCCAGCAGCGAACAGGGGGCATCCGGGGAGCTGTTTTTT,CASSEQGASGELFF
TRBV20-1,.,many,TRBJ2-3,TGCAGTGCTACCGCTGTAGAAGCCCTTCCCCAGTATTTT,CSATAVEALPQYF
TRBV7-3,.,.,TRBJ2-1,TGTGCCAGCGGCCCTGACGGACACGATGAGCAGTTCTTC,CASGPDGHDEQFF
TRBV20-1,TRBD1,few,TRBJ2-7,TGCAGTGCCCGCAGGGGGCCTGACGAGCAGTACTTC,CSARRGPDEQYF
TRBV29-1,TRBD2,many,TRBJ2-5,TGCAGCTCCGGGGAGGGAGAGACCCAGTACTTC,CSSGEGETQYF
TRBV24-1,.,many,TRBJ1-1,TGTGCCACCACACCCAAGAACACTGAAGCTTTCTTT,CATTPKNTEAFF
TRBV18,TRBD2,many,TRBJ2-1,TGTGCCAGCTCACCTGGACTAGCAGTTTTGGTCTACAATGAGCAGTTCTTC,CASSPGLAVLVYNEQFF
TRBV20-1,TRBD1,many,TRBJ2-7,TGCAGTGCGAATACCGGGACAGTGGCCGGTCCCTCCTACGAGCAGTACTTC,CSANTGTVAGPSYEQYF
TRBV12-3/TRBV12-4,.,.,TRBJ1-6,TGTGCCAGCAGTTCCGGGGGTCTTTTGCGCCTCCACTTT,CASSSGGLLRLHF
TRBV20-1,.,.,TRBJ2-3,TGCAGTGCTAGAGATCGCCGTACTCTACCAGATACGCAGTATTTT,CSARDRRTLPDTQYF
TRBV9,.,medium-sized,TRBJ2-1,TGTGCCAGCAGCGTCGACCACCGGACATACAATGAGCAGTTCTTC,CASSVDHRTYNEQFF
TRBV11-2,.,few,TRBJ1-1,TGTGCCAGCAGCGAGACAGCTTACACTGAAGCTTTCTTT,CASSETAYTEAFF
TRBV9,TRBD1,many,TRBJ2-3,TGTGCCAGCTCCCCAGGGACAGGCACAGATACGCAGTATTTT,CASSPGTGTDTQYF
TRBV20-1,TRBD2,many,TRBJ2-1,TGCAGTGCTAGAAAGGCGGGAGACTACAATGAGCAGTTCTTC,CSARKAGDYNEQFF
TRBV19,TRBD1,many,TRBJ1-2,TGTGCCAGTAGTGCTGGACAGGGGGACTATGGCTACACCTTC,CASSAGQGDYGYTF
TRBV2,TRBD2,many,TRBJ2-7,TGTGCCAGCAGGCCCACTAGCGGGATCTACGAGCAGTACTTC,CASRPTSGIYEQYF
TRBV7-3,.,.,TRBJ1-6,TGTGCCAGCAGCCCCTGGGGGGATTATAATTCACCCCTCCACTTT,CASSPWGDYNSPLHF
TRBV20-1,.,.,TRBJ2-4,TGCAGTGCTTCTCGCCGTTCGGGGTATCAGTACTTC,CSASRRSGYQYF
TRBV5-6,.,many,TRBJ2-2,TGTGCCAGCAGCTTTCAGGGAGGTTACGCCGGGGAGCTGTTTTTT,CASSFQGGYAGELFF
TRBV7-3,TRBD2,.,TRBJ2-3,TGTGCCGCCAGCTTAACCTGGACTAGCCGATATACGCAGTATTTT,CAASLTWTSRYTQYF
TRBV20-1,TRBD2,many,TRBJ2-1,TGCAGTGCTAGCTCCCTGCGGCGGGGGGGTGAGGAGCAGTTCTTC,CSASSLRRGGEEQFF
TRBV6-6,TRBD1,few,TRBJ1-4,TGTGCCAGCAGTGACTCGGGACAGTTTAATGAAAAACTGTTTTTT,CASSDSGQFNEKLFF
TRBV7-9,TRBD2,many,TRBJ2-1,TGTGCCAGCAGCTTAGGACTAGCGGGGGAAATTGATGAGCAGTTCTTC,CASSLGLAGEIDEQFF
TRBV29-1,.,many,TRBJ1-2,TGCAGCGTGGATCAGGGGTCCTTCTCCTATGGCTACACCTTC,CSVDQGSFSYGYTF
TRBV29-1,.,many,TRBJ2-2,TGCAGCGTTGGCAGCACGAACACCGGGGAGCTGTTTTTT,CSVGSTNTGELFF
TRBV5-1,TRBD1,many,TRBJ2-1,TGCGCCAGCAGCCAAGGACAGGGGTCCCGTCGTGAGTTCTTC,CASSQGQGSRREFF
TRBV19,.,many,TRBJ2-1,TGTGCCAGTAAACTCCGAACCTCGAGCTCCTACAATGAGCAGTTCTTC,CASKLRTSSSYNEQFF
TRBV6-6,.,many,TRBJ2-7,TGTGCCAGCAGTTACTTGGAGGGGAGCTCCTACGAGCAGTACTTC,CASSYLEGSSYEQYF